This TCR beta chain was documented in a study of T cells in Graves' hyperthyroidism and ophthalmopathy (dated by TCRdb to the late 2010s). Broadly, across the study: Peripheral blood samples were taken at initial diagnosis, before any treatment was given. After blood sampling, hyperthyroidism patients were treated with methimazole at a starting dose of 30 mg daily, and ophthalmopathy patients were treated with high-dose intravenous methylprednisolone. The paper describes TCR Vbeta CDR3 sequencing of around 140 peripheral blood samples, made up of 40 to 45 ophthalmopathy patients, roughly 75 hyperthyroidism patients and 17 progressor patients. For training and testing, the 80 to 100 patients in the discovery cohort were randomly divided in a 7:3 ratio. Whether ophthalmopathy could be predicted prospectively was tested in an independent validation cohort made up of fewer than 20 hyperthyroidism patients plus 17 patients who later progressed to ophthalmopathy. To identify distinguishing TCR V-J signatures, a discovery cohort of about 100 patients was used, comprising some 45 with Graves' ophthalmopathy and 57 with stable Graves' hyperthyroidism. Thyroid tissue and blood T-cell repertoires from about six Graves' hyperthyroidism patients were also compared in the study.

The hyperthyroidism patients were between 18 and 65 years old and newly diagnosed, with a disease duration of less than 2 months. The study excluded patients with uncontrolled infections, other autoimmune diseases, pregnancy or lactation. Diagnoses relied on clinical symptoms, serum thyroxine and TRAb, thyroid ultrasound and orbital computed tomography. For progressor patients, blood was drawn at the first diagnosis of hyperthyroidism, before any ophthalmopathy symptoms had appeared. PBMCs were isolated from about 10 ml of fresh peripheral blood by Ficoll-Paque density gradient centrifugation. Patients classed as progressors first received a Graves' hyperthyroidism diagnosis and then went on to develop ophthalmopathy during follow-up. Total RNA was extracted with Trizol reagent, and quality was checked on an Agilent 2100 Bioanalyzer. This clonotype has at least ten counts. The specificity of this receptor is unknown. No much larger clone is present one base from it, and per-base qualities are unavailable.

TCR beta CDR3 regions were amplified from RNA transcripts. A first-round RT-PCR of the TCR CDR3 used the HTBI primer set with the Qiagen OneStep RT-PCR kit. A second multiplex PCR round built the libraries, followed by size selection and purification. Paired-end sequencing of the libraries was performed with 100 bp reads on an Illumina HiSeq2000. The original methods were these. SOAPnuke was used to process the raw data, with reads discarded if the reads contained adapters or uncalled bases, had a mean Phred below 15, or lacked an exact constant-primer or identifier match. COPE v1.2.5 was used to merge high-quality paired reads, and clonotypes were defined as unique nucleotide sequences. MiTCR v1.1 was used to align the clonotypes against IMGT TRBV, TRBD and TRBJ reference segments. Analysis was restricted to V-J combinations with a frequency above 0.0001, which covered 98% to 99.2% of repertoires. The TCS score was defined as the ratio of F50 (clonal expansion) to E x V (chaos), calculated using BLOSUM62-based TCRdist between CDR3 peptides within each V-J. Welch's t-statistics and random forest reduced just over 500 V-J features to under 15, which were used in a naive Bayes classifier (R e1071). TCRdb trimmed public reads at Q25 via fastp, called clones via MiXCR and kept in-frame beta chains. Rows are unified per CDR3 protein, each entry keeping the most common DNA and genes. In this record, the V and J calls reflect TCRdb's handling and not the investigators' own analysis. For this sample there are fewer than 450,000 distinct CDR3 sequences; about 17% appear just once. More than 30% of the sample is held by the ten biggest clonotypes.

Broader findings and caveats from the paper: In validation, the model predicted progression to ophthalmopathy with about 71% sensitivity and approximately 72% specificity, a median of about six months before onset. Most expanded thyroid clonotypes (frequency above 0.001) were also found in blood, which suggests that blood repertoires may mirror thyroid immune responses. No statistical method was used to fix the sample size in advance, and group allocation was not hidden from the investigators. In cross-validation, a model built on a 13 V-J signature told ophthalmopathy apart from stable hyperthyroidism with about 90% sensitivity and around 83% specificity, and in testing the same model reached 80%/75%.

Specimen: blood. The source is a woman aged 25-40 years with Graves' hyperthyroidism that later progressed to Graves' ophthalmopathy.

The CDR3 region: CASSLLTGGAKDTQYF. The nucleotides read TGTGCCAGCAGTTTATTGACAGGGGGCGCGAAGGATACGCAGTATTTT. The rearranged segments are TRBV27 and TRBJ2-3, and TRBD1 aligns with 10 junction nucleotides. The CDR3 covers 16 residues, taking in both the cysteine and the phenylalanine. Solely the CDR3 DNA is kept, with 48 bases framed from the first base. Per the germline V gene (reference sequence), MNHEY is the CDR1 and SMNVEV is the CDR2. Trimming leaves V shorter by 1 base and J shorter by 6 bases, with the junction holding 7 bases beyond the gene matches.